The entry that follows covers one TCR beta chain sequence. Antigen: not known. CD45RO-negative, CCR7-selected cells formed the naive CD8 fraction, which excluded terminally differentiated effector memory CD45RA+ cells. The sample comes from a study of shared clonotypes between healthy human individuals. The study ran the assay at deep level. Only in-frame clones appear in the TCRdb table, and some are missing; sequencing was by immunoSEQ multiplex PCR. The table records about 2.1 million clones, 90% to 95% of them present only once. The CDR3 has 16 amino acids. V trimming: 0 bases; J trimming: 1 base; junction bases outside the gene matches: 7. CDR1 is SGHNT, CDR2 YYREEE, per germline (reference sequence). Study-level results: Generation probability values for non-shared clonotypes were lower than those for clonotypes shared by all four donors.

The sample was naive CD8+ T cells from PBMCs. The source of this sequence is a man between 18 and 29 years old in good health. Some clones in this sample may be carry-over from other donors' samples. This chain connects TRBV5-4 to TRBJ2-7, with 7 bases identical to TRBD1. CDR3 in DNA: TGTGCCAGCAGCTTGGATGACAGGGCTGGGTCCTACGAGCAGTACTTC. It encodes CASSLDDRAGSYEQYF. The full variable domain, rest sourced from reference TRBV5-4 and TRBJ2-7, is ETGVTQSPTHLIKTRGQQVTLRCSSQSGHNTVSWYQQALGQGPQFIFQYYREEENGRGNFPPRFSGLQFPNYSSELNVNALELDDSALYLCASSLDDRAGSYEQYFGPGTRLTVT.